Sequencing of this T cell receptor (beta chain) was carried out in a study of stem cell transplantation in POMP-related autoinflammatory disease. This CDR3 is 12 amino acids long. Per germline, CDR1 MRHNA and CDR2 SNTAGT. V lost 6 bases and J 5 bases, leaving 8 bases between the germline ends. Profiling relied on immunoSEQ multiplex PCR, and the TCRdb table lists in-frame clones only, not all of them. The table lists tens of thousands of clones, roughly 88% of them singletons. The chain combines TRBV6-4 with TRBJ2-4; D is unresolved. The specimen was CD4+ T cells from PBMCs, collected after stem cell transplantation. The receptor was isolated from a human patient with POMP-related autoinflammation and immune dysregulation (PRAID). Some T cells may be graft donor cells. The DNA of the CDR3 is TGTGCCAGCAGGGTAGTAGAAAACATTCAGTACTTC. This sequence encodes CASRVVENIQYF.